The 27 T cell receptor beta chains in this list originate from one sample, sequenced in a study of control samples from healthy donors and cancer patients. Some clones are missing from TCRdb's copy, which holds only in-frame ones; the method was immunoSEQ multiplex PCR. Of fewer than 200,000 clones in the sample, approximately 96% were seen once. Sequencing was performed on blood. These receptor sequences come from a woman aged 25 to 39 in good health.

The chain combines TRBV5-1 with TRBJ1-1; TRBD1 aligns across 8 bases. The length of the CDR3 is 15 residues. The V and J ends lost 4 bases and 4 bases, in that order; junction bases with no gene match: 9. Germline V gives CDR1 SGHRS, CDR2 YFSETQ. Written as DNA, the CDR3 is TGCGCCAGCAGCGGGTCAGGGGGCGTTGGCACTGAAGCTTTCTTT. Its protein is CASSGSGGVGTEAFF.

The chain joins TRBV5-6 to TRBJ2-1; no definite D call. V dropped 2 bases and J dropped 4 bases, with 13 bases sitting between them. The CDR3 is 15 amino acids. In germline, CDR1 is SGHDT, CDR2 YYEEEE. The CDR3 nucleotides read TGTGCCAGCAGCTTTTGGGTGGTCGGATACAATGAGCAGTTCTTC. Amino acids: CASSFWVVGYNEQFF.

The V and J genes are TRBV3-1 (or the pseudogene TRBV3-2) and TRBJ2-7; D not certain. The CDR3 has 11 residues. Trimming stripped 4 bases from V and 1 base from J, with 2 bases between. The germline CDR1 and CDR2 sequences are LGHDT and YNNKEL (reference sequence). The CDR3 DNA reads as TGTGCCAGCAGCCGGTCCTACGAGCAGTACTTC. Translating gives CASSRSYEQYF.

The chain employs TRBV11-2 and TRBJ2-2; D is possibly TRBD1 or TRBD2 (5 bases each). The germline V gene has CDR1 SGHAT and CDR2 FQNNGV. This CDR3 region has 13 residues. V was clipped by 4 bases and J by 9 bases, with 12 bases between them. The CDR3 DNA reads as TGTGCCAGCAGCTCACCCGGGGCCCGGGAGCTGTTTTTT. Its protein is CASSSPGARELFF.

This clone was detected once. Other DNA variants within this sample encode the same CDR3. This chain links TRBV9 with TRBJ2-7, with unresolved D. The CDR3 has 15 amino acids. Deletions cut 0 bases from V and 0 bases from J, with 10 bases between. Germline V CDR1 and CDR2: SGDLS, YYNGEE. The CDR3 DNA reads TGTGCCAGCAGCGTAGGAGACCGGTCCTCCTACGAGCAGTACTTC. Its translation is CASSVGDRSSYEQYF.

The CDR3 DNA sequence: TGTGCCAGCAGTTGGTCTACTAGCAATCAGCCCCAGCATTTT. Residues: CASSWSTSNQPQHF. The rearrangement uses TRBV28 and TRBJ1-5; no reliable D call. This CDR3 comprises 14 residues. V was trimmed by 4 bases and J by 0 bases, leaving 7 bases between them. Looked up from germline, CDR1 is MDHEN and CDR2 is SYDVKM.

This chain joins TRBV4-2 and TRBJ2-1; 14 nucleotides align to TRBD2. Losses at the gene ends were 3 bases for V and 4 bases for J; bases not matched to a gene: 8. The germline gives CDR1 LGHNA, CDR2 YNFKEQ. CDR3 length: 18 amino acids. The CDR3 here is CASSHPTSGRERYNEQFF. CDR3 coding DNA: TGTGCCAGCAGCCACCCGACTAGCGGGAGGGAGAGGTACAATGAGCAGTTCTTC.

V usage is TRBV5-4 and J usage is TRBJ1-6; D perhaps matches TRBD1 (6 bases). This CDR3 is 14 amino acids long. CDR1 SGHNT and CDR2 YYREEE come from the germline V gene (reference sequence). The V and J ends lost 2 bases and 4 bases respectively, with 7 bases between them. CDR3 nucleotide sequence: TGTGCCAGCAGCTTCGGACAGTATAATTCACCCCTCCACTTT. Translation gives CASSFGQYNSPLHF. Full variable domain (remainder filled in from reference TRBV5-4 and TRBJ1-6): ETGVTQSPTHLIKTRGQQVTLRCSSQSGHNTVSWYQQALGQGPQFIFQYYREEENGRGNFPPRFSGLQFPNYSSELNVNALELDDSALYLCASSFGQYNSPLHFGNGTRLTVT.

The J gene is TRBJ2-2, the V gene TRBV27; D is undetermined. Germline V gene data show CDR1 as MNHEY and CDR2 as SMNVEV (reference sequence). The CDR3 spans 15 residues. V shed 5 bases and J shed 2 bases, with 12 bases lying between them. The CDR3 loop reads CASSPVKLNTGELFF. The CDR3 DNA reads as TGTGCCAGCAGTCCTGTCAAACTAAACACCGGGGAGCTGTTTTTT.

This chain joins TRBV20-1 and TRBJ1-5; no clear D. The CDR3 covers 13 residues. Trimming cost V 3 bases and J 2 bases, with 8 bases left between them. The germline CDR1 and CDR2 sequences are DFQATT and SNEGSKA (reference sequence). CDR3 amino acids: CSASRRGNQPQHF. In DNA, the CDR3 is TGCAGTGCTAGTAGACGGGGCAATCAGCCCCAGCATTTT.

The chain links TRBV30 to TRBJ1-3; D gene ambiguous. Trimming pared 0 bases from V and 2 bases from J, leaving 8 bases between. From germline, CDR1 is GTSNPN and CDR2 SVGIG (reference sequence). CDR3 size: 14 residues. The CDR3, as DNA: TGTGCCTGGAGTGTAATAGGGACTGGAAACACCATATATTTT. This codes for CAWSVIGTGNTIYF.

The rearrangement uses TRBV10-3 and TRBJ1-2; no reliable D call. This CDR3 comprises 12 residues. The V end was cut by 0 bases, the J end by 7 bases, with 6 bases between. The germline CDR1 and CDR2 sequences are ENHRY and SYGVKD. Here the CDR3 DNA reads TGTGCCATCAGTGAGTCGTTAGGTGGCTACACCTTC. Translation: CAISESLGGYTF.

This clone was seen a single time. This chain uses TRBV6-2 or TRBV6-3 with TRBJ1-6; D perhaps matches TRBD1 (5 bases). Germline CDR1 reads MNHEY; CDR2 reads SVGEGT. The CDR3 has 16 amino acids. Deletions cut 2 bases from V and 8 bases from J, with 16 bases between. CDR3 residues: CASSYRQDNLHSPLHF. In DNA form, the CDR3 reads TGTGCCAGCAGTTACCGTCAGGACAATCTCCATTCACCCCTCCACTTT.

This rearrangement joins TRBV11-2 to TRBJ1-1; the D gene is possibly TRBD1 (6 bases). CDR1 is SGHAT and CDR2 is FQNNGV in the germline V gene. The CDR3 totals 19 residues. Trimming cost V 1 base and J 0 bases, with 21 bases left between them. CDR3 coding DNA: TGTGCCAGCAGCTTAGTTAGAACGGGGGGACAAATCTTGAACACTGAAGCTTTCTTT. It specifies CASSLVRTGGQILNTEAFF.

This sequence joins TRBV30 and TRBJ1-2, with D unresolved. From germline, CDR1 is GTSNPN and CDR2 SVGIG (reference sequence). The V gene lost 0 bases and the J gene lost 4 bases, with 12 bases spanning the gap. The CDR3 totals 14 residues. DNA of the CDR3: TGTGCCTGGAGTGTCGGCCGAGGGAGCTATGGCTACACCTTC. Translating it yields CAWSVGRGSYGYTF.

This rearrangement joins TRBV13 to TRBJ2-2, with 9 positions matching TRBD1. After removal of 5 bases from V and 8 bases from J, the junction contained 12 bases not matched to a gene. Germline V gives CDR1 PRHDT, CDR2 FYEKMQ (reference sequence). The CDR3 consists of 16 residues. This CDR3 reads CASSPALQGAEGELFF. CDR3 sequence (DNA): TGTGCCAGCAGCCCCGCCTTACAGGGGGCGGAAGGGGAGCTGTTTTTT.

The chain couples TRBV6-5 to TRBJ2-7; D gene ambiguous. CDR1 is MNHEY, CDR2 SVGAGI, per germline. This CDR3 spans 12 amino acids. The ends were cut back, 4 bases at V and 3 bases at J, with 7 bases in the middle. The chain's CDR3 is CASSSGSYEQYF. The DNA of the CDR3 is TGTGCCAGCAGTTCGGGCAGCTACGAGCAGTACTTC.

The V gene is TRBV7-3, the J gene TRBJ1-1; unclear D gene. Germline V gene lookup returns CDR1 SGHTA and CDR2 FQGTGA. The CDR3 length is 19 residues. The V gene lost 1 base and the J gene lost 3 bases, with 24 bases spanning the gap. The CDR3 DNA is TGTGCCAGCAGCTTAAAAGGGCCGCCGCTAGTTATACAGTACACTGAAGCTTTCTTT. Amino acids: CASSLKGPPLVIQYTEAFF.

The chain has TRBV6-6 and TRBJ1-2; TRBD1 might be the D (5 bases). CDR1 MNHNY and CDR2 SVGAGI come from the germline V gene (reference sequence). There are 14 residues in the CDR3. Between the trimmed V and J ends, which lost 5 bases and 8 bases, there was a span of 18 bases. CDR3: CASSLPTAGIGYTF. The CDR3 DNA is TGTGCCAGCAGTCTGCCGACAGCCGGTATAGGCTACACCTTC.

This clone was seen once. The chain recombines TRBV5-4 with TRBJ2-5; the match to TRBD2 covers 15 bases. With 5 bases clipped from V and 5 bases from J, the junction kept 13 bases outside the gene matches. The length of the CDR3 is 18 residues. From germline, CDR1 is SGHNT and CDR2 YYREEE (reference sequence). For the CDR3, the DNA is TGTGCCAGCAGTTCGGGACTAGCGGGGGGTCCGGCAAGGGAGACCCAGTACTTC. Translated: CASSSGLAGGPARETQYF.

As regards this clone: This same CDR3 is encoded by further DNA sequences in the sample. This chain joins TRBV7-9 and TRBJ2-7, with 9 bases matching TRBD2. The germline V gene has CDR1 SEHNR and CDR2 FQNEAQ (reference sequence). The CDR3 runs to 15 residues. J was trimmed by 2 bases and V by 1 base; bases with no gene match: 3. CDR3 loop: CASSLGLAGTYEQYF. The CDR3 DNA sequence: TGTGCCAGCAGCTTAGGGCTAGCGGGGACCTACGAGCAGTACTTC.

The chain recombines TRBV5-1 with TRBJ2-7, with D possibly TRBD1 on 6 matching bases. This CDR3 is built from 14 residues. The V end was cut by 0 bases, the J end by 4 bases, with 11 bases between. The V gene's germline CDR1 is SGHRS and CDR2 YFSETQ. The CDR3 is CASSLAQGAYEQYF. The CDR3, as DNA: TGCGCCAGCAGCTTGGCACAGGGTGCTTACGAGCAGTACTTC.

The rearrangement links TRBV5-6 to TRBJ2-3; TRBD2 agrees at 16 bases. J gave up 6 bases and V 0 bases, and 10 bases lay outside the gene matches. Germline-derived CDR1 and CDR2 are SGHDT and YYEEEE. CDR3 size: 19 residues. CDR3 in DNA: TGTGCCAGCAGCTTGGTGGGACTAGCGGGAGGGCCGAGCATGGATACGCAGTATTTT. It specifies CASSLVGLAGGPSMDTQYF.

The V call is TRBV27, the J call TRBJ2-7; D may be TRBD1 or TRBD2 (5 bases each). This CDR3 contains 15 residues. V was trimmed by 6 bases and J by 0 bases, leaving 15 bases between them. Per the germline V gene, CDR1 is MNHEY and CDR2 is SMNVEV (reference sequence). The CDR3 bases are TGTGCCAGCAGCCATTTTGGGGGAAGCTCCTACGAGCAGTACTTC. This codes for CASSHFGGSSYEQYF.

This rearrangement joins TRBV21-1 to TRBJ1-5. TRBV21-1 is shown as a pseudogene. The CDR3 is 17 residues long. CDR3 sequence: CASSNFTGTEVGQPQHF. Here the CDR3 DNA reads TGTGCCAGCAGCAATTTCACCGGGACCGAGGTGGGTCAGCCCCAGCATTTT.

The DNA of the CDR3 is TGTGCCAGCAGCTTAGCAGGTCGGCAGACCGCGAACACCGGGGAGCTGTTTTTT. This encodes CASSLAGRQTANTGELFF. The V call is TRBV11-2, the J call TRBJ2-2, with D unresolved. Germline CDR1 and CDR2: SGHAT and FQNNGV. The CDR3 is made up of 18 amino acids. V was cut by 1 base and J by 0 bases, with 15 bases left in between. The complete variable domain, with remaining parts taken from reference TRBV11-2 and TRBJ2-2, reads EAGVAQSPRYKIIEKRQSVAFWCNPISGHATLYWYQQILGQGPKLLIQFQNNGVVDDSQLPKDRFSAERLKGVDSTLKIQPAKLEDSAVYLCASSLAGRQTANTGELFFGEGSRLTVL.

The rearrangement links TRBV28 to TRBJ1-2; perhaps TRBD1 as D (6 bases). Germline CDR1 MDHEN, CDR2 SYDVKM. The V gene lost 4 bases and the J gene lost 7 bases, with 13 bases spanning the gap. The CDR3 has 13 residues. CDR3 amino acids: CASSSGATRGYTF. The CDR3 DNA sequence: TGTGCCAGCAGTTCGGGGGCCACTCGTGGCTACACCTTC.